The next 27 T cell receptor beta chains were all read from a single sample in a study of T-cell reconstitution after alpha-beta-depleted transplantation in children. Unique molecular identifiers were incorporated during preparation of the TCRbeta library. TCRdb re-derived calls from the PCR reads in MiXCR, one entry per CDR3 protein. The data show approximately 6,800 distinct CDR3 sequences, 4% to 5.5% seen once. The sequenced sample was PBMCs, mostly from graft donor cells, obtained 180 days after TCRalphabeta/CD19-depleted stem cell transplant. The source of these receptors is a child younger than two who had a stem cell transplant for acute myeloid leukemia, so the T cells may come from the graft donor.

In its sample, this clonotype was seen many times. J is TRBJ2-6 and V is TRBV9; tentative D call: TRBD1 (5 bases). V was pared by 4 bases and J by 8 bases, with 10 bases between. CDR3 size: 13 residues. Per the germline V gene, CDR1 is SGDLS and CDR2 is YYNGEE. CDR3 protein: CASSPQVTNVLTF. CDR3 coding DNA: TGTGCCAGCAGCCCACAGGTGACCAACGTCCTGACTTTC.

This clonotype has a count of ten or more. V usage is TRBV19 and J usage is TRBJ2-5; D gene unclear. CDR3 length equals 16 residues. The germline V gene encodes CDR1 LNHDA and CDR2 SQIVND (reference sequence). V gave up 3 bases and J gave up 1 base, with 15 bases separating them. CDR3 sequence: CASSIQVGQIQETQYF. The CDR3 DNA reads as TGTGCCAGTAGTATCCAGGTCGGGCAGATCCAAGAGACCCAGTACTTC.

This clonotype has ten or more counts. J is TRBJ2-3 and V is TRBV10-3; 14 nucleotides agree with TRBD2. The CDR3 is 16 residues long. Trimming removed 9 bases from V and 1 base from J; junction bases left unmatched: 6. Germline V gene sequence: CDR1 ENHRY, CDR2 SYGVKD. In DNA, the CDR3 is TGTGCCATTGGGACTAGCGGGAGTCTCCGCACAGATACGCAGTATTTT. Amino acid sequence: CAIGTSGSLRTDTQYF.

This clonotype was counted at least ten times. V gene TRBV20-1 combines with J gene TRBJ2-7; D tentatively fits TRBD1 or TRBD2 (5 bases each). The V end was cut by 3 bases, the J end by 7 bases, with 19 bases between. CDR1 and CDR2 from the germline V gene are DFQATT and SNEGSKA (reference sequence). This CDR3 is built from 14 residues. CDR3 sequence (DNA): TGCAGTGCTAGGAGGACCGACTCCGAGGGGGAGCAGTACTTC. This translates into CSARRTDSEGEQYF.

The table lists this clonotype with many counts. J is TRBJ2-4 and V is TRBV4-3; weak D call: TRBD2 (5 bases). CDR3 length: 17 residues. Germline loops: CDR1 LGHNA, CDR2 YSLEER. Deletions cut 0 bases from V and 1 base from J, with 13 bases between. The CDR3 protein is CASSQDLGVGAKNIQYF. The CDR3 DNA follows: TGCGCCAGCAGCCAAGATTTGGGAGTGGGGGCCAAAAACATTCAGTACTTC.

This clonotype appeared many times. The CDR3 here is CASSLELAGQPQHF. DNA of the CDR3: TGCGCCAGCAGCTTGGAATTGGCGGGTCAGCCCCAGCATTTT. The chain links TRBV5-1 to TRBJ1-5; D uncertain. Germline CDR1 SGHRS, CDR2 YFSETQ. The germline V and J ends were trimmed by 0 bases and 6 bases, with 10 bases remaining between them. The CDR3 totals 14 residues.

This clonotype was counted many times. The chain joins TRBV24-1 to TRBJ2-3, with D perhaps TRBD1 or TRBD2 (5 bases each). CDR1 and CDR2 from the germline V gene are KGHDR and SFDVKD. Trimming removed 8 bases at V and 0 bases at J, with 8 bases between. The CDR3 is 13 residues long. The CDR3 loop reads CATKGRSTDTQYF. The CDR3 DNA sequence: TGTGCCACCAAGGGACGGAGCACAGATACGCAGTATTTT.

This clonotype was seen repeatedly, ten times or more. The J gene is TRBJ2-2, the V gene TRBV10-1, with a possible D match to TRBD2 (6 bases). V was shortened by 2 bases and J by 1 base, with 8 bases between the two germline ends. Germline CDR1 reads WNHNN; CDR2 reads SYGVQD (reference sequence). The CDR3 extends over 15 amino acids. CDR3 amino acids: CASSEARGNTGELFF. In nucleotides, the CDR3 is TGCGCCAGCAGTGAGGCGCGGGGGAACACCGGGGAGCTGTTTTTT.

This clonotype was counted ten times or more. The CDR3 bases are TGCGCCAGCAGTGGAGTGAACACTGAAGCTTTCTTT. Protein: CASSGVNTEAFF. This chain connects TRBV10-2 to TRBJ1-1; D is undetermined. Germline CDR1 and CDR2: WSHSY and SAAADI. Deletions cut 4 bases from V and 0 bases from J, with 3 bases between. The CDR3 totals 12 residues.

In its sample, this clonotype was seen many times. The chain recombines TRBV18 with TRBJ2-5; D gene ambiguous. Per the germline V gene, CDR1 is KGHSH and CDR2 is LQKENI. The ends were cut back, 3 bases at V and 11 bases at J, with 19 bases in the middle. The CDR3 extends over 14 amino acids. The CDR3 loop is CASSPRDISREQYF. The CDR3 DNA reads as TGTGCCAGCTCACCCAGAGACATAAGTAGAGAGCAGTACTTC. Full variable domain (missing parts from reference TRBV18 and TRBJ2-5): NAGVMQNPRHLVRRRGQEARLRCSPMKGHSHVYWYRQLPEEGLKFMVYLQKENIIDESGMPKERFSAEFPKEGPSILRIQQVVRGDSAAYFCASSPRDISREQYFGPGTRLLVL.

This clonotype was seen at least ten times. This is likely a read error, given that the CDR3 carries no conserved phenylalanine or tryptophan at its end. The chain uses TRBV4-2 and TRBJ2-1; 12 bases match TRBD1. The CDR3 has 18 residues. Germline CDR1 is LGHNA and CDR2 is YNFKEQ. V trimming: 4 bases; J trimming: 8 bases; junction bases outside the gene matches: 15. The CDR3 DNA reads TGTGCCAGCAGCCTGCGAGGGACGTCCGGGACAGGGGGCGATGAGCAGTTCCTC. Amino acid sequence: CASSLRGTSGTGGDEQFL.

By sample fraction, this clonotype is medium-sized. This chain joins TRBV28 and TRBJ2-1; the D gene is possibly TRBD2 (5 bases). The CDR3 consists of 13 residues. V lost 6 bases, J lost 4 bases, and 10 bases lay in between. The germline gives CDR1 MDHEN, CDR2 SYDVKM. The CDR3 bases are TGTGCCAGCAGAGGGCTAGCATACAATGAGCAGTTCTTC. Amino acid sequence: CASRGLAYNEQFF.

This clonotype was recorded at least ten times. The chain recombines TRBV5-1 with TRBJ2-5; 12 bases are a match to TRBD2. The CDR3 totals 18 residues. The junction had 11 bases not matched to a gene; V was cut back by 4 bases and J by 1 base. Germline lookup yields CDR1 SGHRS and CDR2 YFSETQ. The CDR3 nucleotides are TGCGCCAGCAGCCCTGGACTAGCGGGGAGGGGCCCCCAAGAGACCCAGTACTTC. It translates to CASSPGLAGRGPQETQYF.

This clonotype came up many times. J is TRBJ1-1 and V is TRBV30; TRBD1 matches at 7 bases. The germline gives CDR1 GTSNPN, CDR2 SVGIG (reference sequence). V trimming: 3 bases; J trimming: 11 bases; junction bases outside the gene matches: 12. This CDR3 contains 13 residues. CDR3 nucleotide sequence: TGTGCCTGGAGCGCAGCAGGGGGTGGGTTTGCTTTCTTT. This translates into CAWSAAGGGFAFF.

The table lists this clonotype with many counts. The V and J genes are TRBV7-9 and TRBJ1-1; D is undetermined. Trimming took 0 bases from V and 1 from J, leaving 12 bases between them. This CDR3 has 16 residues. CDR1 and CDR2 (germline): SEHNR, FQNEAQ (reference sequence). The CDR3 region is CASSLAGGRQNTEAFF. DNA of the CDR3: TGTGCCAGCAGCTTAGCCGGAGGACGGCAGAACACTGAAGCTTTCTTT.

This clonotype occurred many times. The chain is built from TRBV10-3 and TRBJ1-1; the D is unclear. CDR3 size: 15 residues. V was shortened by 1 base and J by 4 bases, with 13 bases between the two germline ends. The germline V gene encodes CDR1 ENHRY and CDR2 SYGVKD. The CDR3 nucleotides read TGTGCCATCAGTGAGTGGGGTGGATCGGGCACTGAAGCTTTCTTT. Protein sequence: CAISEWGGSGTEAFF.

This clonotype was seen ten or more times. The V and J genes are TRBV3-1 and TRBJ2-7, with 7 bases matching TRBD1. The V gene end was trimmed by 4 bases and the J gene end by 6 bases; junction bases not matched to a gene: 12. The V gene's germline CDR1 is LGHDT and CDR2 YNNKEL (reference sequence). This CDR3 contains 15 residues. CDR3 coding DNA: TGTGCCAGCAGCCCACGGACAGGCCAAGGGGGCGAGCAGTACTTC. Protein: CASSPRTGQGGEQYF.

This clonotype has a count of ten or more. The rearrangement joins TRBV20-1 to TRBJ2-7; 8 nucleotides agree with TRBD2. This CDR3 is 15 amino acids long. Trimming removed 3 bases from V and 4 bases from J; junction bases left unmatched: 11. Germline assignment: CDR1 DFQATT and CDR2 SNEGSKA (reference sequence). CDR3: CSASSLAGFSYEQYF. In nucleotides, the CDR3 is TGCAGTGCTAGTTCCCTAGCGGGCTTTTCGTACGAGCAGTACTTC.

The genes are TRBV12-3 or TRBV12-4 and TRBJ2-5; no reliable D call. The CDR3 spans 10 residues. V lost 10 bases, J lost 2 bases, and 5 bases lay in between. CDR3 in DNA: TGTGCCACGGTTCAAGAGACCCAGTACTTC. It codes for CATVQETQYF.

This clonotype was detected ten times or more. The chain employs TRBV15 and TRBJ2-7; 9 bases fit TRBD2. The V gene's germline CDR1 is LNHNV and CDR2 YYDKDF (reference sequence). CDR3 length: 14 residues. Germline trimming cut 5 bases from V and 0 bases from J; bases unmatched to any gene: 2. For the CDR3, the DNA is TGTGCCACCAGCGGCGGGAGGGCCTCCTACGAGCAGTACTTC. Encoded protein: CATSGGRASYEQYF. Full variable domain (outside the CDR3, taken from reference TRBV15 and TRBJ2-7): DAMVIQNPRYQVTQFGKPVTLSCSQTLNHNVMYWYQQKSSQAPKLLFHYYDKDFNNEADTPDNFQSRRPNTSFCFLDIRSPGLGDTAMYLCATSGGRASYEQYFGPGTRLTVT.

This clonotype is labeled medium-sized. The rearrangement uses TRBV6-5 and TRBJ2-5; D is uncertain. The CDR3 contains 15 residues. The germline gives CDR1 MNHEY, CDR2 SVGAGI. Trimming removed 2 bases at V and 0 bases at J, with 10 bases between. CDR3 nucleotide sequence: TGTGCCAGCAGTTACGGTCTTCCGTACCAAGAGACCCAGTACTTC. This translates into CASSYGLPYQETQYF.

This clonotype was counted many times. In DNA form, the CDR3 reads TGTGCCAGCAGCTTAGGCCCCGGGTACGAGCAGTACTTC. Translated, it gives CASSLGPGYEQYF. The V gene is TRBV13, the J gene TRBJ2-7, with D unresolved. The V gene lost 0 bases and the J gene lost 4 bases, with 7 bases spanning the gap. The CDR3 spans 13 residues. Looked up from germline, CDR1 is PRHDT and CDR2 is FYEKMQ (reference sequence).

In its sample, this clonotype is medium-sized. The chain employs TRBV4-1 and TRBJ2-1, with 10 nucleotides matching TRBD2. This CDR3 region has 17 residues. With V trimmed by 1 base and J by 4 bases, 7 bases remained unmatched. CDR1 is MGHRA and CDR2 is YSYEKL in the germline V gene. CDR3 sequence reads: CASSQGTSGREYNEQFF. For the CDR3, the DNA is TGCGCCAGCAGCCAAGGGACGAGCGGGAGGGAATACAATGAGCAGTTCTTC.

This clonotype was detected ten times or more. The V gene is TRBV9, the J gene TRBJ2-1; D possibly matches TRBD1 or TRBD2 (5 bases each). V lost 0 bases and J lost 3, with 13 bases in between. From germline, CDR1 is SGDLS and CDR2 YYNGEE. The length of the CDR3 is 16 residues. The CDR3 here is CASSVDGGDIYNEQFF. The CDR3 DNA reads TGTGCCAGCAGCGTAGATGGGGGAGACATCTACAATGAGCAGTTCTTC.

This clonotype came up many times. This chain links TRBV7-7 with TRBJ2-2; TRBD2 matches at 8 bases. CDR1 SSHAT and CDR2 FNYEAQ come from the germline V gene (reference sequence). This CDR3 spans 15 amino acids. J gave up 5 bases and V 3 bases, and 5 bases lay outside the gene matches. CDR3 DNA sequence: TGTGCCAGCAGCTTGGGCCTAGCGGGTACCGGGGAGCTGTTTTTT. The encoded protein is CASSLGLAGTGELFF.

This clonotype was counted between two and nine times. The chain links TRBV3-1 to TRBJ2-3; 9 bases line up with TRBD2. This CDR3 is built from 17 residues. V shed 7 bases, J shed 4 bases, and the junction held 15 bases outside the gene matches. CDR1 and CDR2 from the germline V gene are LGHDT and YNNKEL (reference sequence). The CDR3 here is CASTKDPAGGAADTQYF. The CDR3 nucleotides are TGTGCCAGCACCAAGGATCCAGCGGGAGGAGCGGCAGATACGCAGTATTTT.

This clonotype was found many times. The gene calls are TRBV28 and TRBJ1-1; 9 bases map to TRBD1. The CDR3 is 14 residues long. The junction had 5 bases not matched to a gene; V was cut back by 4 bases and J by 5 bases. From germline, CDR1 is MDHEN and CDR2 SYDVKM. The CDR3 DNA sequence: TGTGCCAGCAGTTCCGGGACAGGGAGGACTGAAGCTTTCTTT. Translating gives CASSSGTGRTEAFF.